The 30 T cell receptor beta chains below come from one sample, sequenced in a study of blood T cell repertoires in COVID-19. Sequencing was performed with immunoSEQ multiplex PCR; in TCRdb, only in-frame clones are kept and a portion is missing. The table records 200,000 to 250,000 clones, around nine tenths of them present only once. The source material was peripheral blood. These TCRs come from a man in his fifties or sixties who had recovered from COVID-19.

This clone was observed a single time. J is TRBJ2-7 and V is TRBV6-2 or TRBV6-3; D gene uncertain. The CDR3 is made up of 13 amino acids. Germline values: CDR1 MNHEY, CDR2 SVGEGT. V lost 6 bases to trimming and J lost 3 bases, with 12 bases between them. Here the CDR3 reads CASSRTENYEQYF. Written as DNA, the CDR3 is TGTGCCAGCAGCCGTACAGAAAACTACGAGCAGTACTTC.

The J gene is TRBJ2-7, the V gene TRBV9; 8 nucleotides match TRBD2. Per germline, CDR1 SGDLS and CDR2 YYNGEE. After removal of 4 bases from V and 4 bases from J, the junction contained 7 bases not matched to a gene. The CDR3 is 14 amino acids. CDR3 protein: CASSQTSAKYEQYF. For the CDR3, the DNA is TGTGCCAGCAGCCAGACTAGCGCAAAGTACGAGCAGTACTTC.

V is TRBV20-1 and J is TRBJ1-5; D remains ambiguous. Looked up from germline, CDR1 is DFQATT and CDR2 is SNEGSKA (reference sequence). This CDR3 region has 14 residues. The ends were cut back, 3 bases at V and 1 base at J, with 10 bases in the middle. The CDR3 DNA reads TGCAGTGCTAGTTCGGGGTACAGCAATCAGCCCCAGCATTTT. Amino acids: CSASSGYSNQPQHF.

The chain combines TRBV6-6 with TRBJ2-3, with 9 bases identical to TRBD2. Germline CDR1 and CDR2: MNHNY and SVGAGI (reference sequence). The CDR3 covers 13 residues. Trimming took 7 bases from V and 2 from J; bases not matched to a gene: 1. The CDR3 DNA sequence: TGTGCCAGCACTAGCGGGGACACAGATACGCAGTATTTT. It encodes CASTSGDTDTQYF.

The chain has TRBV7-3 and TRBJ2-7; the D gene is possibly TRBD1 (5 bases). The CDR3 extends over 14 amino acids. CDR1 and CDR2 from the germline V gene are SGHTA and FQGTGA. Trimming stripped 5 bases from V and 3 bases from J, with 14 bases between. CDR3 in DNA: TGTGCCAGCAGCCTCGCCCCAGGGAACTACGAGCAGTACTTC. Protein: CASSLAPGNYEQYF.

The chain carries TRBV10-3 and TRBJ2-4, with D perhaps TRBD2 (6 bases). The V gene's germline CDR1 is ENHRY and CDR2 SYGVKD. This CDR3 has 13 amino acids. The V and J ends lost 3 bases and 9 bases respectively, with 12 bases between them. Here the CDR3 DNA reads TGTGCCATCAGTGAAGGGACTCCTAGCATTCAGTACTTC. This sequence encodes CAISEGTPSIQYF.

The rearrangement joins TRBV30 to TRBJ1-4, with 10 bases that match TRBD1. The CDR3 totals 15 residues. The J segment lost 5 bases and the V segment lost 5 bases, leaving 8 bases of the junction unmatched. Germline V gives CDR1 GTSNPN, CDR2 SVGIG (reference sequence). The CDR3 here is CAWVFKGQGNEKLFF. The CDR3 coding sequence is TGTGCCTGGGTGTTTAAGGGACAGGGGAATGAAAAACTGTTTTTT. Full variable domain (rest looked up from reference TRBV30 and TRBJ1-4): SQTIHQWPATLVQPVGSPLSLECTVEGTSNPNLYWYRQAAGRGLQLLFYSVGIGQISSEVPQNLSASRPQDRQFILSSKKLLLSDSGFYLCAWVFKGQGNEKLFFGSGTQLSVL.

The rearrangement uses TRBV12-3 or TRBV12-4 and TRBJ1-5; maybe TRBD1 (6 bases). Deletions cut 4 bases from V and 7 bases from J, with 11 bases between. The CDR3 extends over 13 amino acids. CDR3: CASSWGGGQPQHF. CDR3 sequence (DNA): TGTGCCAGCAGTTGGGGAGGGGGGCAGCCCCAGCATTTT.

This chain joins TRBV7-3 and TRBJ2-1, with 8 bases identical to TRBD2. The CDR3 runs 15 residues. The V gene's germline CDR1 is SGHTA and CDR2 FQGTGA. Germline trimming cut 2 bases from V and 6 bases from J; bases unmatched to any gene: 6. The CDR3 protein is CASSLGVLAGNEQFF. The CDR3 DNA reads as TGTGCCAGCAGCTTAGGGGTGCTAGCGGGCAATGAGCAGTTCTTC.

This clone was picked up many times. This chain connects TRBV15 to TRBJ2-7; 7 nucleotides agree with TRBD1. The CDR3 sequence is 16 residues long. Per germline, CDR1 LNHNV and CDR2 YYDKDF (reference sequence). Trimming removed 1 base from V and 4 bases from J; junction bases left unmatched: 10. CDR3 in amino acids: CATSRGHRGSAYEQYF. The CDR3, as DNA: TGTGCCACCAGCAGAGGGCACAGGGGAAGCGCGTACGAGCAGTACTTC.

The chain is built from TRBV28 and TRBJ2-1; 14 nucleotides align to TRBD2. The ends lost 5 bases at V and 8 bases at J; junction bases unmatched: 2. The CDR3 contains 14 residues. The germline gives CDR1 MDHEN, CDR2 SYDVKM. CDR3 sequence: CASSGTSGRYEQFF. For the CDR3, the DNA is TGTGCCAGCAGTGGGACTAGCGGGAGATATGAGCAGTTCTTC.

This clone appeared once. This chain joins TRBV19 and TRBJ2-1; possible D gene TRBD2, 6 bases. The germline V and J ends were trimmed by 4 bases and 7 bases, with 17 bases remaining between them. This CDR3 comprises 15 residues. Germline values: CDR1 LNHDA, CDR2 SQIVND (reference sequence). The CDR3 protein is CASSKTGGNRNEQFF. Written as DNA, the CDR3 is TGTGCCAGTAGTAAGACGGGCGGGAACAGAAATGAGCAGTTCTTC.

The table lists this clone with a count of one. V is TRBV5-4 and J is TRBJ1-4; D gene ambiguous. Trimming removed 0 bases at V and 8 bases at J, with 8 bases between. The germline CDR1 and CDR2 sequences are SGHNT and YYREEE (reference sequence). The CDR3 extends over 13 amino acids. As DNA, the CDR3 is TGTGCCAGCAGCTTGGATCGGAGAGAAAAACTGTTTTTT. Its translation is CASSLDRREKLFF.

The genes are TRBV6-1 and TRBJ2-3, with 9 bases identical to TRBD1. Germline lookup yields CDR1 MNHNS and CDR2 SASEGT. After removal of 1 base from V and 4 bases from J, the junction contained 9 bases not matched to a gene. This CDR3 has 17 amino acids. The CDR3 sequence: CASSEDGWGQGPDTQYF. The CDR3 DNA is TGTGCCAGCAGTGAAGATGGTTGGGGACAGGGACCAGATACGCAGTATTTT.

In this sample, this clone turned up once. The chain uses TRBV11-2 and TRBJ1-6; D remains ambiguous. CDR3 length: 16 amino acids. Germline assignment: CDR1 SGHAT and CDR2 FQNNGV. Trimming removed 5 bases from V and 1 base from J, with 12 bases in between. The CDR3 region is CASSPGGGSYNSPLHF. CDR3 in DNA: TGTGCCAGCAGCCCTGGAGGAGGGTCCTATAATTCACCCCTCCACTTT.

The chain employs TRBV24-1 and TRBJ1-1; 11 positions agree with TRBD1. The CDR3 contains 15 residues. Germline V gene sequence: CDR1 KGHDR, CDR2 SFDVKD. V shed 3 bases, J shed 6 bases, and the junction held 5 bases outside the gene matches. The CDR3 bases are TGTGCCACCAGTGATCCGGGACAGGGGGTCTCTGAAGCTTTCTTT. Translation gives CATSDPGQGVSEAFF.

CDR3 coding DNA: TGTGCCAGCAGTTTCAATCAGGGAGGAGAGACCCAGTACTTC. Its protein product is CASSFNQGGETQYF. The genes are TRBV5-4 and TRBJ2-5; D might be TRBD2 (6 bases). This CDR3 region has 14 residues. Germline CDR1 reads SGHNT; CDR2 reads YYREEE (reference sequence). The germline V and J ends were trimmed by 5 bases and 4 bases, with 15 bases remaining between them.

This clone occurred once. The V call is TRBV18, the J call TRBJ1-5; TRBD1 aligns across 8 bases. The CDR3 has 14 residues. The ends lost 6 bases at V and 4 bases at J; junction bases unmatched: 5. The germline V gene encodes CDR1 KGHSH and CDR2 LQKENI. The CDR3 reads CASSQTGANQPQHF. The DNA for the CDR3 is TGTGCCAGCTCCCAGACAGGGGCAAATCAGCCCCAGCATTTT.

The chain is built from TRBV11-3 and TRBJ2-7; TRBD1 might be the D (5 bases). The V and J ends lost 1 base and 5 bases respectively, with 12 bases between them. The germline CDR1 and CDR2 sequences are SGHNT and YENEEA. The CDR3 has 14 residues. CDR3 amino acids: CASSLGGSVDEQYF. As DNA, the CDR3 is TGTGCCAGCAGCTTAGGGGGCTCAGTCGACGAGCAGTACTTC.

The gene calls are TRBV10-1 and TRBJ2-4, with TRBD1 as a possible D gene (5 bases). CDR3 length: 14 residues. Germline values: CDR1 WNHNN, CDR2 SYGVQD (reference sequence). Trimming cost V 3 bases and J 5 bases, with 11 bases left between them. The CDR3 DNA reads as TGCGCCAGCAGTGAAGGGGCCCCCCAAAACATTCAGTACTTC. This gives the protein CASSEGAPQNIQYF.

The chain is built from TRBV29-1 and TRBJ1-1; 7 bases line up with TRBD1. The ends lost 7 bases at V and 3 bases at J; junction bases unmatched: 11. The CDR3 consists of 14 residues. The germline V gene has CDR1 SQVTM and CDR2 ANQGSEA. The CDR3 reads CSGSGGREDTEAFF. Written as DNA, the CDR3 is TGCAGCGGCTCAGGGGGTCGAGAGGACACTGAAGCTTTCTTT.

This chain links TRBV11-2 with TRBJ1-2; unclear D gene. Trimming took 0 bases from V and 7 from J, leaving 9 bases between them. This CDR3 has 13 amino acids. In germline, CDR1 is SGHAT, CDR2 FQNNGV. The CDR3 spells CASSLDFGVGYTF. The CDR3 DNA is TGTGCCAGCAGCTTAGATTTTGGAGTTGGCTACACCTTC.

The chain employs TRBV28 and TRBJ2-5; D perhaps matches TRBD2 (5 bases). CDR3 length: 11 amino acids. The germline V gene encodes CDR1 MDHEN and CDR2 SYDVKM. V was shortened by 6 bases and J by 5 bases, with 7 bases between the two germline ends. The CDR3 loop is CASRRRETQYF. The CDR3 DNA follows: TGTGCCAGCAGACGGAGGGAGACCCAGTACTTC.

V gene TRBV5-1 combines with J gene TRBJ2-7; TRBD1 aligns across 8 bases. The ends lost 5 bases at V and 5 bases at J; junction bases unmatched: 9. CDR3 length equals 14 residues. CDR1 is SGHRS, CDR2 YFSETQ, per germline. The CDR3 loop reads CASSFWTGNDEQYF. CDR3 nucleotide sequence: TGCGCCAGCAGTTTCTGGACAGGGAACGACGAGCAGTACTTC.

A remark on this clone: It is unclear where the CDR3 begins or ends on the DNA, so no DNA is shown, and the CDR3 is as TCRdb lists it. The chain uses TRBV21-1 and TRBJ2-7; the table gives TRBD2 as D, unverified against the DNA. TRBV21-1 is an annotated pseudogene. Including both end residues, the CDR3 is 18 amino acids long. CDR3 loop: CASSKALAGGTYGCEQYF.

The chain employs TRBV5-1 and TRBJ2-5, with 9 bases fitting TRBD1. The germline V gene has CDR1 SGHRS and CDR2 YFSETQ. This CDR3 has 16 residues. Unmatched junction bases numbered 9, after V lost 1 base and J lost 5 bases. The CDR3 coding sequence is TGCGCCAGCAGCTTGACAGGGGGCGCTGGTATTGAGACCCAGTACTTC. Translated, it gives CASSLTGGAGIETQYF. Full variable domain (rest looked up from reference TRBV5-1 and TRBJ2-5): KAGVTQTPRYLIKTRGQQVTLSCSPISGHRSVSWYQQTPGQGLQFLFEYFSETQRNKGNFPGRFSGRQFSNSRSEMNVSTLELGDSALYLCASSLTGGAGIETQYFGPGTRLLVL.

The chain uses TRBV24-1 and TRBJ2-3, with D possibly being TRBD1 (5 bases). The CDR3 length is 16 residues. Germline V lookup: CDR1 KGHDR, CDR2 SFDVKD. Trimming shortened V by 1 base and J by 2 bases, and 12 bases separated the two germline ends. The CDR3 loop reads CATSDLGDRITDTQYF. Written as DNA, the CDR3 is TGTGCCACCAGTGATTTAGGAGACAGAATCACAGATACGCAGTATTTT.

The rearrangement joins TRBV25-1 to TRBJ2-1, with 9 bases aligning to TRBD1. The germline V gene encodes CDR1 MGHDK and CDR2 SYGVNS. The ends lost 5 bases at V and 3 bases at J; junction bases unmatched: 2. The CDR3 runs 14 residues. CDR3 in amino acids: CASSPGQGYNEQFF. The CDR3 nucleotides are TGTGCCAGCAGTCCGGGACAGGGCTACAATGAGCAGTTCTTC.

This chain joins TRBV7-9 and TRBJ2-4; 9 bases line up with TRBD2. This CDR3 is 16 amino acids long. Germline CDR1 reads SEHNR; CDR2 reads FQNEAQ (reference sequence). V lost 5 bases and J lost 3; bases outside the gene matches: 8. The CDR3 is CASSRGSGGVKNIQYF. The CDR3 DNA sequence: TGTGCCAGCAGCCGGGGTAGCGGGGGAGTCAAAAACATTCAGTACTTC.

V usage is TRBV2 and J usage is TRBJ1-5, with a possible D match to TRBD1 (6 bases). V lost 5 bases to trimming and J lost 7 bases, with 12 bases between them. The CDR3 loop spans 13 amino acids. Germline values: CDR1 SNHLY, CDR2 FYNNEI. The CDR3 DNA reads as TGTGCCAGCAGTAGTATGACAGGACAGCCCCAGCATTTT. Protein sequence: CASSSMTGQPQHF.